The 32 T cell receptor beta chains in this list originate from one sample, sequenced in a study of chemoradiotherapy in HPV16-positive cancers (dated by TCRdb to the early 2020s). The method was the immunoSEQ multiplex PCR assay. Imported from immuneACCESS, the table was reduced by TCRdb to in-frame sequences with V and J called. These copies leave out some clones; in studies compared against another copy, an unresolved V gene accounts for under half, and the cause of the remainder is not known. Within this sample are around 6,500 clones, with 65% to 80% of them counted one time only. Over 5.5% of the sample belongs to the ten largest clones. The sample here was tumor tissue, taken from a patient who underwent chemoradiotherapy. These TCRs come from a human donor with HPV-associated anogenital cancer.

The chain has TRBV2 and TRBJ2-2; D call uncertain. Germline V gene lookup returns CDR1 SNHLY and CDR2 FYNNEI. The CDR3 has 16 residues. V lost 4 bases and J lost 1, with 13 bases in between. CDR3 sequence: CASSARSLMNTGELFF. As DNA, the CDR3 is TGTGCCAGCAGTGCCCGATCCCTCATGAACACCGGGGAGCTGTTTTTT.

This chain uses TRBV5-1 with TRBJ1-1, with a weak D call TRBD1 (5 bases). Trimming removed 4 bases at V and 2 bases at J, with 15 bases between. This CDR3 contains 15 residues. CDR1 SGHRS and CDR2 YFSETQ come from the germline V gene. The CDR3 loop reads CASSRLTAANTEAFF. DNA of the CDR3: TGCGCCAGCAGCAGGTTGACAGCCGCCAACACTGAAGCTTTCTTT.

The chain uses TRBV5-1 and TRBJ1-6; the D is unclear. This CDR3 spans 14 amino acids. The germline gives CDR1 SGHRS, CDR2 YFSETQ. The V gene lost 2 bases and the J gene lost 7 bases, with 10 bases spanning the gap. The CDR3 bases are TGCGCCAGCAGCTTCCAGAATCTCAATTCACCCCTCCACTTT. Translating it yields CASSFQNLNSPLHF.

The table lists this clone with a count of one. The chain uses TRBV4-1 and TRBJ2-2, with TRBD1 identical over 7 bases. CDR1 is MGHRA and CDR2 is YSYEKL in the germline V gene. The CDR3 has 16 amino acids. V was clipped by 3 bases and J by 2 bases; unmatched bases: 6. The DNA for the CDR3 is TGCGCCAGCAGCCAGCCCGACAGGGCTAACACCGGGGAGCTGTTTTTT. This codes for CASSQPDRANTGELFF.

V usage is TRBV4-1 and J usage is TRBJ2-3; perhaps D is TRBD1 or TRBD2 (5 bases each). From germline, CDR1 is MGHRA and CDR2 YSYEKL. The CDR3 contains 19 residues. The germline V and J ends were trimmed by 4 bases and 0 bases, with 23 bases remaining between them. The CDR3, as DNA: TGCGCCAGCAGCCGCATACCGGGACGGATTACCGCTAGCACAGATACGCAGTATTTT. Translation gives CASSRIPGRITASTDTQYF.

The rearrangement links TRBV5-6 to TRBJ1-2, with TRBD1 matching 8 bases. The V segment lost 4 bases and the J segment 4 bases; nucleotides outside the gene matches: 0. The CDR3 consists of 12 residues. Germline V lookup: CDR1 SGHDT, CDR2 YYEEEE. The CDR3 DNA follows: TGTGCCAGCAGCACAGGGGGCTATGGCTACACCTTC. Translating it yields CASSTGGYGYTF.

The rearrangement joins TRBV15 to TRBJ2-3, with 9 nucleotides matching TRBD1. The CDR3 is made up of 15 amino acids. Trimming removed 5 bases from V and 6 bases from J; junction bases left unmatched: 9. Germline values: CDR1 LNHNV, CDR2 YYDKDF (reference sequence). As DNA, the CDR3 is TGTGCCACCAGCGCCCAACAGGGGGCTGGGGATACGCAGTATTTT. Amino acid sequence: CATSAQQGAGDTQYF. The full variable domain, rest sourced from reference TRBV15 and TRBJ2-3, is DAMVIQNPRYQVTQFGKPVTLSCSQTLNHNVMYWYQQKSSQAPKLLFHYYDKDFNNEADTPDNFQSRRPNTSFCFLDIRSPGLGDTAMYLCATSAQQGAGDTQYFGPGTRLTVL.

The genes are TRBV11-1 and TRBJ2-5; 7 nucleotides align to TRBD1. With V trimmed by 3 bases and J by 7 bases, 8 bases remained unmatched. The germline CDR1 and CDR2 sequences are SGHAT and FQDESV (reference sequence). The CDR3 covers 14 residues. In DNA, the CDR3 is TGTGCCAGCAGCTTCCCAGGGGGTCTCAGGACCCAGTACTTC. It specifies CASSFPGGLRTQYF.

This clone was seen a single time. The chain is built from TRBV6-5 and TRBJ2-2, with D maybe TRBD1 (5 bases). This CDR3 contains 15 residues. V dropped 3 bases and J dropped 1 base, with 9 bases sitting between them. Germline V gene lookup returns CDR1 MNHEY and CDR2 SVGAGI. In DNA form, the CDR3 reads TGTGCCAGCAGTTATACCAGGGTGAACACCGGGGAGCTGTTTTTT. It specifies CASSYTRVNTGELFF.

This clone was counted between two and nine times. The chain carries TRBV10-3 and TRBJ1-2, with D hard to call. The germline CDR1 and CDR2 sequences are ENHRY and SYGVKD. Trimming shortened V by 2 bases and J by 8 bases, and 9 bases separated the two germline ends. The CDR3 sequence is 12 residues long. CDR3 loop: CAISELSSGYTF. The CDR3 region has the DNA TGTGCCATCAGTGAGCTTTCCTCAGGCTACACCTTC.

This clone has only one observation. The chain combines TRBV4-1 with TRBJ1-1; no definite D call. Trimming cost V 4 bases and J 0 bases, with 18 bases left between them. This CDR3 contains 17 residues. From germline, CDR1 is MGHRA and CDR2 YSYEKL. In nucleotides, the CDR3 is TGCGCCAGCAGCCCCCATGACTCGCGGGAACTGAACACTGAAGCTTTCTTT. It is translated as CASSPHDSRELNTEAFF.

This clone showed up just once. The chain employs TRBV5-1 and TRBJ1-3; D is perhaps TRBD1 (5 bases). With 4 bases removed from V and 2 bases from J, the gap between germline ends came to 10 bases. There are 14 residues in the CDR3. Germline V lookup: CDR1 SGHRS, CDR2 YFSETQ. The CDR3 DNA is TGCGCCAGCAGCAGTGGGGGTACTGGAAACACCATATATTTT. Amino acids: CASSSGGTGNTIYF.

This chain connects TRBV6-5 to TRBJ2-3; TRBD2 aligns across 9 bases. This CDR3 is 15 amino acids long. V trimming: 6 bases; J trimming: 8 bases; junction bases outside the gene matches: 12. Per the germline V gene, CDR1 is MNHEY and CDR2 is SVGAGI. CDR3 loop: CASSSISGGMGTQYF. CDR3 sequence (DNA): TGTGCCAGCAGCTCGATTAGCGGGGGTATGGGTACGCAGTATTTT.

This chain uses TRBV5-5 with TRBJ2-7; 15 positions match TRBD2. CDR1 is SGHKS, CDR2 YYEKEE, per germline (reference sequence). The trim removed 4 bases at V and 3 bases at J, leaving 8 bases unmatched. The CDR3 sequence is 17 residues long. In nucleotides, the CDR3 is TGTGCCAGCAGCATAGAGGGACTAGCGGGGGGCTACTACGAGCAGTACTTC. Translated: CASSIEGLAGGYYEQYF.

The chain has TRBV5-5 and TRBJ2-5; D gene ambiguous. Germline V gene sequence: CDR1 SGHKS, CDR2 YYEKEE (reference sequence). Trimming left V 4 bases short and J 5 bases short, with 12 bases between. The CDR3 length is 13 residues. This CDR3 is CASSPAMGETQYF. The CDR3 nucleotides read TGTGCCAGCAGCCCCGCTATGGGGGAGACCCAGTACTTC.

The chain has TRBV9 and TRBJ2-3; TRBD1 matches 7 bases. This CDR3 has 15 amino acids. Trimming cost V 0 bases and J 3 bases; bases outside gene matches: 4. Germline V gives CDR1 SGDLS, CDR2 YYNGEE. CDR3 in amino acids: CASSVEGGRTDTQYF. The DNA of the CDR3 is TGTGCCAGCAGCGTAGAAGGGGGCAGGACAGATACGCAGTATTTT.

The chain employs TRBV5-1 and TRBJ1-6; tentative D call: TRBD1 (5 bases). The V end lost 1 base, the J end lost 8 bases, and 13 bases lay between the germline ends. From germline, CDR1 is SGHRS and CDR2 YFSETQ. The CDR3 extends over 15 amino acids. CDR3 loop: CASSLYGRVDSPLHF. The CDR3 DNA is TGCGCCAGCAGCTTGTATGGCAGGGTTGATTCACCCCTCCACTTT.

This sequence joins TRBV19 and TRBJ2-3, with 8 bases aligning to TRBD1. V dropped 4 bases and J dropped 4; count of bases not matched to a gene: 4. Germline V gene sequence: CDR1 LNHDA, CDR2 SQIVND (reference sequence). This CDR3 comprises 14 residues. The CDR3 region has the DNA TGTGCCAGTAGTAAGGACAGGGTCCCAGATACGCAGTATTTT. Translated: CASSKDRVPDTQYF.

The chain joins TRBV5-1 to TRBJ2-7; 7 bases are shared with TRBD1. Unmatched junction bases numbered 7, after V lost 3 bases and J lost 4 bases. CDR3 size: 14 residues. CDR1 SGHRS and CDR2 YFSETQ come from the germline V gene. This chain's CDR3 is CASSWTDREYEQYF. CDR3 bases: TGCGCCAGCAGCTGGACTGACAGGGAGTACGAGCAGTACTTC.

The rearrangement uses TRBV19 and TRBJ2-6, with no clear D. Germline V gene sequence: CDR1 LNHDA, CDR2 SQIVND (reference sequence). The CDR3 runs 14 residues. Between the trimmed V and J ends, which lost 5 bases and 6 bases, there was a span of 11 bases. The CDR3 region has the DNA TGTGCCAGTAGTGCCTCCAATGAGGCCAACGTCCTGACTTTC. Its translation is CASSASNEANVLTF.

The chain is built from TRBV18 and TRBJ2-5; TRBD1 matches at 7 bases. CDR1 is KGHSH, CDR2 LQKENI, per germline. J gave up 2 bases and V 3 bases, and 0 bases lay outside the gene matches. The CDR3 is 13 amino acids. The CDR3 DNA is TGTGCCAGCTCACCGGGACAGCAAGAGACCCAGTACTTC. Translated: CASSPGQQETQYF.

The V gene is TRBV7-9, the J gene TRBJ1-3, with D perhaps TRBD1 (5 bases). V lost 3 bases to trimming and J lost 4 bases, with 16 bases between them. Germline V gives CDR1 SEHNR, CDR2 FQNEAQ (reference sequence). The CDR3 loop spans 16 amino acids. CDR3 nucleotide sequence: TGTGCCAGCAGCTTCCGGGGACCAATAAGAGGAAACACCATATATTTT. Its protein product is CASSFRGPIRGNTIYF.

The rearrangement uses TRBV4-1 and TRBJ2-5; D uncertain. Germline V gene lookup returns CDR1 MGHRA and CDR2 YSYEKL. This CDR3 region has 14 residues. The V end lost 1 base, the J end lost 3 bases, and 9 bases lay between the germline ends. CDR3 loop: CASSQGGRKETQYF. The CDR3 DNA is TGCGCCAGCAGCCAAGGGGGAAGGAAAGAGACCCAGTACTTC.

In its sample, this clone was seen once. The chain carries TRBV2 and TRBJ2-7, with a tentative D call TRBD1 (5 bases). V was pared by 4 bases and J by 0 bases, with 10 bases between. CDR3 length: 14 amino acids. Germline assignment: CDR1 SNHLY and CDR2 FYNNEI. CDR3 bases: TGTGCCAGCAGTGGGCAGGGTTTCTCCTACGAGCAGTACTTC. This translates into CASSGQGFSYEQYF.

The chain employs TRBV4-2 and TRBJ2-2; 13 nucleotides match TRBD2. Germline values: CDR1 LGHNA, CDR2 YNFKEQ. The CDR3 spans 17 residues. With 4 bases clipped from V and 4 bases from J, the junction kept 6 bases outside the gene matches. The CDR3 bases are TGTGCCAGCAGCCCGACTAGCGGGGGGCACAGCACCGGGGAGCTGTTTTTT. It yields the protein CASSPTSGGHSTGELFF.

This clone was seen a handful of times. The chain has TRBV5-4 and TRBJ1-2; D not certain. V gave up 3 bases and J gave up 3 bases, with 12 bases separating them. This CDR3 has 14 residues. Germline V CDR1 and CDR2: SGHNT, YYREEE (reference sequence). CDR3 loop: CASSSGKRDYGYTF. CDR3 bases: TGTGCCAGCAGCTCGGGAAAGAGAGACTATGGCTACACCTTC.

The V gene is TRBV19, the J gene TRBJ2-7; unclear D gene. The CDR3 sequence is 12 residues long. Germline V gene sequence: CDR1 LNHDA, CDR2 SQIVND (reference sequence). V lost 10 bases and J 6 bases, leaving 16 bases between the germline ends. CDR3 residues: CATGSPMAEQYF. The CDR3 DNA is TGTGCCACCGGCTCTCCTATGGCCGAGCAGTACTTC.

Notes on this clone: In the same sample, other DNA sequences code for this CDR3. The V gene is TRBV6-5, the J gene TRBJ1-5, with D tentatively TRBD1 (5 bases). V was pared by 6 bases and J by 4 bases, with 10 bases between. The CDR3 has 13 amino acids. CDR1 is MNHEY and CDR2 is SVGAGI in the germline V gene. The DNA for the CDR3 is TGTGCCAGCAGCACAGGTTTAAATCAGCCCCAGCATTTT. Translating it yields CASSTGLNQPQHF.

This chain joins TRBV4-2 and TRBJ2-7; D remains unclear. The germline V and J ends were trimmed by 1 base and 2 bases, with 9 bases remaining between them. This CDR3 has 14 amino acids. Germline V CDR1 and CDR2: LGHNA, YNFKEQ. CDR3 protein: CASSQGFEAYEQYF. CDR3 coding DNA: TGTGCCAGCAGCCAAGGGTTCGAGGCCTACGAGCAGTACTTC.

The rearrangement joins TRBV5-6 to TRBJ2-3, with 7 bases lining up with TRBD2. With V trimmed by 4 bases and J by 1 base, 9 bases remained unmatched. The CDR3 runs to 16 residues. Germline CDR1 SGHDT, CDR2 YYEEEE. The CDR3 spells CASSKRSGERTDTQYF. DNA of the CDR3: TGTGCCAGCAGCAAACGAAGCGGGGAACGCACAGATACGCAGTATTTT.

V and J are TRBV5-1 and TRBJ2-4; D gene ambiguous. This CDR3 comprises 15 residues. From germline, CDR1 is SGHRS and CDR2 YFSETQ. V lost 4 bases and J 2 bases, leaving 13 bases between the germline ends. The CDR3 DNA reads TGCGCCAGCAGCCGCGATTTGGGGACCAAAAACATTCAGTACTTC. It encodes CASSRDLGTKNIQYF. Combining the CDR3 with reference TRBV5-1 and TRBJ2-4 gives the whole variable domain KAGVTQTPRYLIKTRGQQVTLSCSPISGHRSVSWYQQTPGQGLQFLFEYFSETQRNKGNFPGRFSGRQFSNSRSEMNVSTLELGDSALYLCASSRDLGTKNIQYFGAGTRLSVL.

The chain recombines TRBV27 with TRBJ2-1, with D hard to call. CDR1 is MNHEY and CDR2 is SMNVEV in the germline V gene (reference sequence). CDR3 length: 15 residues. V was pared by 6 bases and J by 0 bases, with 12 bases between. The CDR3 nucleotides are TGTGCCAGCAGGCCGCCTCAAAGCTCCTACAATGAGCAGTTCTTC. Translation gives CASRPPQSSYNEQFF.